These 32 T cell receptor beta chains share one sample of origin, sequenced in a study of CXCR4 blockade with PD-1 therapy in pancreatic cancer. The assay was immunoSEQ multiplex PCR, and TCRdb's table has in-frame clones only and misses some. The sample includes about 3,000 clones, roughly 38% of them seen just once. Specimen: tumor tissue. These receptors came from a human donor with pancreatic ductal adenocarcinoma.

The V gene is TRBV5-1, the J gene TRBJ2-3; 10 nucleotides line up with TRBD2. Trimming cost V 0 bases and J 8 bases; bases outside gene matches: 6. Per the germline V gene, CDR1 is SGHRS and CDR2 is YFSETQ. The CDR3 sequence is 15 residues long. Written as DNA, the CDR3 is TGCGCCAGCAGCTTGGCCACGGCTAGCGGGGGTACGCAGTATTTT. Protein product: CASSLATASGGTQYF.

This chain joins TRBV2 and TRBJ2-7; D is possibly TRBD1 (5 bases). CDR1 is SNHLY, CDR2 FYNNEI, per germline. V was shortened by 7 bases and J by 7 bases, with 20 bases between the two germline ends. This CDR3 is built from 14 residues. Written as DNA, the CDR3 is TGTGCCAGCAAATTCCAACAGGCCCCCCAGGAGCAGTACTTC. Protein: CASKFQQAPQEQYF.

This clone turned up a few times. The chain has TRBV6-8 and TRBJ2-2; 9 bases fit TRBD1. Germline assignment: CDR1 MNHGY and CDR2 SAAAGT. Germline trimming cut 8 bases from V and 3 bases from J; bases unmatched to any gene: 1. This CDR3 comprises 13 residues. CDR3 in DNA: TGTGCCAGCGGACAGGGGCACACCGGGGAGCTGTTTTTT. Amino acid sequence: CASGQGHTGELFF.

V gene TRBV9 combines with J gene TRBJ1-6, with unresolved D. Germline assignment: CDR1 SGDLS and CDR2 YYNGEE. The CDR3 has 16 amino acids. The ends were cut back, 0 bases at V and 2 bases at J, with 9 bases in the middle. The CDR3 coding sequence is TGTGCCAGCAGCGTAGACCCGGGAACCTATAATTCACCCCTCCACTTT. Protein product: CASSVDPGTYNSPLHF.

The chain has TRBV6-8 and TRBJ1-1; D unresolved. Germline CDR1 MNHGY, CDR2 SAAAGT. V was pared by 2 bases and J by 6 bases, with 7 bases between. The CDR3 is made up of 12 amino acids. The CDR3 spells CASSYVSAEAFF. In DNA form, the CDR3 reads TGTGCCAGCAGTTACGTGTCCGCTGAAGCTTTCTTT.

The genes are TRBV19 and TRBJ2-2; perhaps TRBD1 as D (6 bases). The V gene lost 5 bases and the J gene lost 2 bases, with 12 bases spanning the gap. CDR3 size: 15 residues. The germline V gene has CDR1 LNHDA and CDR2 SQIVND (reference sequence). This chain's CDR3 is CASSGLQGNTGELFF. The CDR3 DNA sequence: TGTGCCAGTAGTGGGCTACAGGGTAACACCGGGGAGCTGTTTTTT. The variable domain in full, completed from reference TRBV19 and TRBJ2-2, reads DGGITQSPKYLFRKEGQNVTLSCEQNLNHDAMYWYRQDPGQGLRLIYYSQIVNDFQKGDIAEGYSVSREKKESFPLTVTSAQKNPTAFYLCASSGLQGNTGELFFGEGSRLTVL.

The chain joins TRBV30 to TRBJ1-6; D gene unclear. Looked up from germline, CDR1 is GTSNPN and CDR2 is SVGIG (reference sequence). The length of the CDR3 is 13 residues. Deletions cut 3 bases from V and 6 bases from J, with 9 bases between. The CDR3, as DNA: TGTGCCTGGAGGAGTCGACCTAATTCACCCCTCCACTTT. Encoded protein: CAWRSRPNSPLHF.

The chain links TRBV18 to TRBJ1-1; possible D gene TRBD1, 5 bases. With 3 bases removed from V and 5 bases from J, the gap between germline ends came to 25 bases. The CDR3 runs 18 residues. The germline V gene has CDR1 KGHSH and CDR2 LQKENI. Here the CDR3 reads CASSPLGRGFFSGTEAFF. The CDR3 DNA follows: TGTGCCAGCTCACCCCTGGGTCGGGGCTTCTTTAGTGGGACTGAAGCTTTCTTT.

The V gene is TRBV19, the J gene TRBJ1-4; no reliable D call. Deletions cut 6 bases from V and 4 bases from J, with 6 bases between. The germline CDR1 and CDR2 sequences are LNHDA and SQIVND (reference sequence). The CDR3 spans 12 residues. DNA for the CDR3: TGTGCCAGTAGGGCGATTAATGAAAAACTGTTTTTT. It codes for CASRAINEKLFF.

By share, this clone ranks as medium-sized (0.01 to 0.1%). The chain has TRBV6-7 and TRBJ1-1; D is ambiguous. TRBV6-7 is filed as an ORF, its function uncertain. Trimming took off 5 bases at V and 8 bases at J, with 9 bases between the two ends. The CDR3 sequence is 11 residues long. The CDR3 spells CASSEGWEAFF. Here the CDR3 DNA reads TGTGCCAGCAGTGAAGGATGGGAAGCTTTCTTT.

V usage is TRBV11-3 and J usage is TRBJ2-5; D might be TRBD1 (7 bases). Between the trimmed V and J ends, which lost 7 bases and 5 bases, there was a span of 26 bases. CDR3 length: 17 amino acids. The germline CDR1 and CDR2 sequences are SGHNT and YENEEA. In DNA form, the CDR3 reads TGTGCCAGCACCCCGGGACAGATTAGGGGGGCCTCTGAGACCCAGTACTTC. As protein: CASTPGQIRGASETQYF.

This chain joins TRBV19 and TRBJ2-2; no firm D call. Deletions cut 3 bases from V and 1 base from J, with 9 bases between. The CDR3 is 15 residues long. The germline V gene encodes CDR1 LNHDA and CDR2 SQIVND (reference sequence). Here the CDR3 reads CASSMIVGNTGELFF. The CDR3 DNA reads as TGTGCCAGTAGTATGATAGTAGGGAACACCGGGGAGCTGTTTTTT.

The chain has TRBV19 and TRBJ2-5; 11 bases match TRBD1. J gave up 3 bases and V 6 bases, and 3 bases lay outside the gene matches. CDR3 length: 14 residues. Looked up from germline, CDR1 is LNHDA and CDR2 is SQIVND (reference sequence). The CDR3 nucleotides read TGTGCCAGTAGACGGGACAGGGGGGAAGAGACCCAGTACTTC. It specifies CASRRDRGEETQYF.

This clone was observed a handful of times. The chain recombines TRBV11-3 with TRBJ1-5, with D perhaps TRBD1 (5 bases). CDR1 and CDR2 (germline): SGHNT, YENEEA. CDR3 length equals 15 residues. V was pared by 1 base and J by 9 bases, with 16 bases between. The CDR3 reads CASSLVGTDAGPQHF. The CDR3 nucleotides read TGTGCCAGCAGCTTAGTCGGGACCGATGCGGGGCCCCAGCATTTT.

In this sample, this clone turned up a few times. The chain is built from TRBV1 and TRBJ1-1; the tabulated D call, TRBD1, remains unverified against the DNA. TRBV1 is a listed pseudogene. The CDR3 covers 15 residues. The CDR3 reads CASSQDQGTSTEAFF. The DNA for the CDR3 is TGCGCCAGCAGCCAAGATCAGGGGACGAGCACTGAAGCTTTCTTT.

The chain combines TRBV11-3 with TRBJ1-4; 7 bases map to TRBD1. Germline lookup yields CDR1 SGHNT and CDR2 YENEEA. CDR3 length equals 14 residues. The ends lost 5 bases at V and 5 bases at J; junction bases unmatched: 5. CDR3 coding DNA: TGTGCCAGCAGCCAGGGGGATCTCAATGAAAAACTGTTTTTT. This gives the protein CASSQGDLNEKLFF.

This clone was detected a few times. CDR3 nucleotides: TGTGCCAGCAGCACCGGACAGGGGAACACTGAAGCTTTCTTT. Its protein product is CASSTGQGNTEAFF. The chain recombines TRBV11-3 with TRBJ1-1; 8 nucleotides agree with TRBD1. After removal of 5 bases from V and 1 base from J, the junction contained 3 bases not matched to a gene. Germline CDR1 SGHNT, CDR2 YENEEA. The CDR3 totals 14 residues.

The gene calls are TRBV14 and TRBJ2-5, with D unclear. Trimming pared 4 bases from V and 8 bases from J, leaving 8 bases between. The CDR3 consists of 11 residues. Germline V lookup: CDR1 SGHDN, CDR2 FVKESK. CDR3 bases: TGTGCCAGCAGCCCCGGACCCACCCAGTACTTC. This sequence encodes CASSPGPTQYF.

This CDR3 is CASSIREVSYNEQFF. In DNA, the CDR3 is TGTGCCAGTAGTATACGAGAGGTATCCTACAATGAGCAGTTCTTC. The chain has TRBV19 and TRBJ2-1, with no clear D. The CDR3 length is 15 residues. The germline V gene has CDR1 LNHDA and CDR2 SQIVND (reference sequence). Between the trimmed V and J ends, which lost 2 bases and 1 base, there was a span of 9 bases.

V gene TRBV30 combines with J gene TRBJ2-1; D gene unclear. This CDR3 has 14 amino acids. V shed 2 bases and J shed 4 bases, with 12 bases lying between them. The germline gives CDR1 GTSNPN, CDR2 SVGIG (reference sequence). CDR3 bases: TGTGCCTGGAGTCCCCCGAATGGGTACAATGAGCAGTTCTTC. It yields the protein CAWSPPNGYNEQFF.

By proportion, this clone is medium-sized. This rearrangement joins TRBV6-8 to TRBJ1-2; D is perhaps TRBD1 (6 bases). Between the trimmed V and J ends, which lost 6 bases and 1 base, there was a span of 12 bases. This CDR3 region has 14 residues. Germline V gene lookup returns CDR1 MNHGY and CDR2 SAAAGT. The CDR3 sequence: CASRKGESNYGYTF. The CDR3 nucleotides read TGTGCCAGCAGGAAGGGGGAAAGTAACTATGGCTACACCTTC.

Note on this clone: X is used for the amino acid whose nucleotide is unread or ambiguous. The chain recombines TRBV28 with TRBJ2-7; TRBD1 aligns across 7 bases. The germline gives CDR1 MDHEN, CDR2 SYDVKM. The CDR3 sequence is 15 residues long. Losses at the gene ends were 5 bases for V and 13 bases for J; bases not matched to a gene: 20. The CDR3 nucleotides are TGTGCCAGCAGTCCCCCTCCGGGACAGTCCCTGGRAYACTACTTC. The encoded protein is CASSPPPGQSLXXYF.

By sample fraction, this clone is large (0.1 to 1%). The chain has TRBV11-3 and TRBJ1-1, with TRBD1 matching over 7 bases. V dropped 4 bases and J dropped 4; count of bases not matched to a gene: 9. Germline V gene lookup returns CDR1 SGHNT and CDR2 YENEEA. This CDR3 is built from 15 residues. The CDR3 bases are TGTGCCAGCAGCTCACTAGAGGGGGCGAGCACTGAAGCTTTCTTT. Translated: CASSSLEGASTEAFF.

This clone appeared a few times. The gene calls are TRBV30 and TRBJ1-1, with D unclear. Germline CDR1 GTSNPN, CDR2 SVGIG (reference sequence). The CDR3 length is 13 residues. The ends were cut back, 4 bases at V and 2 bases at J, with 11 bases in the middle. DNA of the CDR3: TGTGCCTGGACCCCCAGTTTTAACACTGAAGCTTTCTTT. Translation gives CAWTPSFNTEAFF.

Within the sample, this clone is medium-sized (0.01 to 0.1%). The chain couples TRBV6-8 to TRBJ1-3; tentatively, D is TRBD1 (5 bases). The CDR3 consists of 15 residues. Trimming stripped 0 bases from V and 4 bases from J, with 10 bases between. In germline, CDR1 is MNHGY, CDR2 SAAAGT. The CDR3 nucleotides are TGTGCCAGCAGTTACTCTGCAGGGATGGGAAACACCATATATTTT. This encodes CASSYSAGMGNTIYF.

This clone has a handful of counts. The V gene is TRBV12-5, the J gene TRBJ2-5; D gene unclear. The CDR3 consists of 15 residues. The ends were cut back, 1 base at V and 1 base at J, with 10 bases in the middle. The V gene's germline CDR1 is LGHNT and CDR2 FRNRAP. The CDR3 DNA reads TGTGCTAGTGGTTTGGGCTTGTCATTCCAAGAGACCCAGTACTTC. Encoded protein: CASGLGLSFQETQYF. The whole variable domain, filled in from reference TRBV12-5 and TRBJ2-5, reads DARVTQTPRHKVTEMGQEVTMRCQPILGHNTVFWYRQTMMQGLELLAYFRNRAPLDDSGMPKDRFSAEMPDATLATLKIQPSEPRDSAVYFCASGLGLSFQETQYFGPGTRLLVL.

The chain employs TRBV4-1 and TRBJ2-7, with D unresolved. V lost 0 bases and J 10 bases, leaving 10 bases between the germline ends. The CDR3 consists of 12 residues. CDR1 is MGHRA and CDR2 is YSYEKL in the germline V gene. CDR3 region: CASSQDLGTQYF. The DNA for the CDR3 is TGCGCCAGCAGCCAAGATTTAGGAACCCAGTACTTC.

This clone has only a few counts. This sequence joins TRBV9 and TRBJ1-1; 8 bases are shared with TRBD1. The CDR3 length is 15 residues. Germline V gene data show CDR1 as SGDLS and CDR2 as YYNGEE. V trimming: 4 bases; J trimming: 5 bases; junction bases outside the gene matches: 10. CDR3 DNA: TGTGCCAGCAGCCCTTCAGGGGGCGTAGGGACTGAAGCTTTCTTT. Translated, it gives CASSPSGGVGTEAFF.

This clone was seen more than once but under ten times. CDR3 sequence reads: CASSPATYEQYF. The CDR3 coding sequence is TGTGCCAGCAGCCCGGCGACCTACGAGCAGTACTTC. The gene calls are TRBV6-8 and TRBJ2-7, with D uncertain. Trimming cost V 6 bases and J 2 bases, with 8 bases left between them. Germline V lookup: CDR1 MNHGY, CDR2 SAAAGT. The CDR3 is made up of 12 amino acids.

V gene TRBV30 combines with J gene TRBJ1-1; 9 nucleotides align to TRBD1. Germline V lookup: CDR1 GTSNPN, CDR2 SVGIG (reference sequence). This CDR3 is 15 amino acids long. The V segment lost 5 bases and the J segment 1 base; nucleotides outside the gene matches: 8. The DNA of the CDR3 is TGTGCCTGGGAGGGGACAGGGTGGAGGAACACTGAAGCTTTCTTT. Protein product: CAWEGTGWRNTEAFF.

The V call is TRBV19, the J call TRBJ2-2; the D call may be TRBD1 or TRBD2 (5 bases each). The germline gives CDR1 LNHDA, CDR2 SQIVND (reference sequence). V was trimmed by 1 base and J by 2 bases, leaving 14 bases between them. CDR3 length equals 17 residues. The CDR3 spells CASSIGAGRANTGELFF. The CDR3 bases are TGTGCCAGTAGTATAGGCGCAGGGCGGGCCAACACCGGGGAGCTGTTTTTT.

By its share, this clone is medium-sized. The CDR3 DNA follows: TGTGCCAGCAGGCACTCTGGGGACACCGGGGAGCTGTTTTTT. This encodes CASRHSGDTGELFF. The chain carries TRBV11-3 and TRBJ2-2, with D hard to call. Trimming cost V 6 bases and J 3 bases, with 11 bases left between them. CDR3 length: 14 amino acids. Germline V lookup: CDR1 SGHNT, CDR2 YENEEA. Together with reference TRBV11-3 and TRBJ2-2, the CDR3 gives the full variable domain: EAGVVQSPRYKIIEKKQPVAFWCNPISGHNTLYWYLQNLGQGPELLIRYENEEAVDDSQLPKDRFSAERLKGVDSTLKIQPAELGDSAVYLCASRHSGDTGELFFGEGSRLTVL.